These 18 T cell receptor beta chains share one sample of origin, sequenced in a study of blood T cell repertoires in COVID-19. The method was immunoSEQ multiplex PCR; TCRdb's version includes in-frame clones alone and lacks a portion of them. The table lists 270,000 or so clones, around nine tenths of them singletons. Sequenced sample: peripheral blood. The receptors were sampled from a middle-aged man with acute or convalescent COVID-19.

This clone has more than one count but fewer than ten. The chain couples TRBV11-2 to TRBJ2-3; a weak D match, TRBD1 (6 bases). This CDR3 comprises 15 residues. Germline V CDR1 and CDR2: SGHAT, FQNNGV. V lost 6 bases to trimming and J lost 0 bases, with 13 bases between them. The CDR3 sequence: CASSFRGRSTDTQYF. For the CDR3, the DNA is TGTGCCAGCAGTTTCAGGGGAAGGAGCACAGATACGCAGTATTTT.

The chain has TRBV14 and TRBJ1-1, with D hard to call. The germline V and J ends were trimmed by 4 bases and 3 bases, with 18 bases remaining between them. Germline V gene data show CDR1 as SGHDN and CDR2 as FVKESK. CDR3 size: 16 residues. The CDR3 region is CASSPWAGTYDTEAFF. CDR3 bases: TGTGCCAGCAGCCCTTGGGCGGGAACATATGACACTGAAGCTTTCTTT.

This chain uses TRBV6-5 with TRBJ2-3; 7 positions agree with TRBD1. Trimming took 7 bases from V and 5 from J; bases not matched to a gene: 9. Germline loops: CDR1 MNHEY, CDR2 SVGAGI. The CDR3 length is 14 residues. The CDR3 coding sequence is TGTGCCAGCACCCCGGAAGGGGGCATAGATACGCAGTATTTT. It specifies CASTPEGGIDTQYF.

The rearrangement uses TRBV29-1 and TRBJ1-2; D perhaps matches TRBD1 (5 bases). Germline V gives CDR1 SQVTM, CDR2 ANQGSEA. The CDR3 runs 13 residues. V lost 8 bases and J 4 bases, leaving 17 bases between the germline ends. CDR3 sequence (DNA): TGCAGCACCGCCGGGGGGACGACCTATGGCTACACCTTC. Translating gives CSTAGGTTYGYTF. The full variable domain, completed using reference TRBV29-1 and TRBJ1-2, is SAVISQKPSRDICQRGTSLTIQCQVDSQVTMMFWYRQQPGQSLTLIATANQGSEATYESGFVIDKFPISRPNLTFSTLTVSNMSPEDSSIYLCSTAGGTTYGYTFGSGTRLTVV.

The rearrangement uses TRBV6-5 and TRBJ1-4, with 7 bases that match TRBD1. This CDR3 is 14 amino acids long. Germline CDR1 and CDR2: MNHEY and SVGAGI. V was pared by 6 bases and J by 5 bases, with 6 bases of the junction left unmatched. The DNA for the CDR3 is TGTGCCAGCAGCATACCGGGACAGAATGAAAAACTGTTTTTT. This sequence encodes CASSIPGQNEKLFF.

V and J are TRBV20-1 and TRBJ2-7; perhaps TRBD2 as D (5 bases). V was clipped by 3 bases and J by 7 bases, with 7 bases between them. The CDR3 is made up of 10 amino acids. CDR1 and CDR2 from the germline V gene are DFQATT and SNEGSKA (reference sequence). CDR3 coding DNA: TGCAGTGCTAGTGGGGAGGAGCAGTACTTC. Protein product: CSASGEEQYF.

This chain uses TRBV7-6 with TRBJ2-2; 12 nucleotides agree with TRBD2. J lost 4 bases, V lost 1 base, and 7 bases had no gene match. Germline CDR1 is SGHVS and CDR2 is FNYEAQ. This CDR3 region has 18 residues. Here the CDR3 DNA reads TGTGCCAGCAGCTTAGGAAGTGGGGGACTAGCGGGCACCGGGGAGCTGTTTTTT. Translated, it gives CASSLGSGGLAGTGELFF.

The chain combines TRBV4-2 with TRBJ2-1, with 9 positions matching TRBD2. The CDR3 contains 16 residues. Germline V CDR1 and CDR2: LGHNA, YNFKEQ. V lost 0 bases, J lost 3 bases, and 3 bases stayed unmatched. The chain's CDR3 is CASSQEGTSFYNEQFF. The CDR3 nucleotides read TGTGCCAGCAGCCAAGAGGGGACTAGCTTCTACAATGAGCAGTTCTTC.

The sample holds a few counts of this clone. The chain carries TRBV10-3 and TRBJ1-1; 8 bases align to TRBD1. The CDR3 runs to 14 residues. Trimming removed 2 bases from V and 1 base from J; junction bases left unmatched: 0. The V gene's germline CDR1 is ENHRY and CDR2 SYGVKD. The CDR3 region is CAISEGQGNTEAFF. The CDR3, as DNA: TGTGCCATCAGTGAGGGACAGGGGAACACTGAAGCTTTCTTT.

This clone was detected a few times. The rearrangement links TRBV24-1 to TRBJ1-2, with 7 bases lining up with TRBD1. CDR1 is KGHDR, CDR2 SFDVKD, per germline. The trim removed 3 bases at V and 1 base at J, leaving 10 bases unmatched. This CDR3 is 17 amino acids long. The CDR3 sequence: CATSDEAPGTDNYGYTF. CDR3 nucleotides: TGTGCCACCAGTGATGAAGCCCCCGGGACAGATAACTATGGCTACACCTTC.

The genes are TRBV5-1 and TRBJ2-3, with D possibly TRBD2 on 6 matching bases. Germline V gene data show CDR1 as SGHRS and CDR2 as YFSETQ. The ends were cut back, 1 base at V and 5 bases at J, with 14 bases in the middle. CDR3 length: 15 amino acids. The CDR3 protein is CASSLTSLVRDTQYF. The CDR3 coding sequence is TGCGCCAGCAGCTTGACTAGCTTGGTCCGAGATACGCAGTATTTT.

V is TRBV28 and J is TRBJ2-3, with D possibly being TRBD1 (6 bases). Germline V gene data show CDR1 as MDHEN and CDR2 as SYDVKM. The V gene lost 5 bases and the J gene lost 1 base, with 10 bases spanning the gap. The CDR3 has 14 residues. The CDR3 loop is CASSTRTGTDTQYF. The CDR3 nucleotides read TGTGCCAGCAGTACCCGGACAGGCACAGATACGCAGTATTTT.

The genes are TRBV5-8 and TRBJ1-6; a weak D match, TRBD1 (6 bases). This CDR3 has 15 amino acids. From germline, CDR1 is SGHTS and CDR2 YDEGEE. Trimming took off 3 bases at V and 2 bases at J, with 9 bases between the two ends. CDR3 protein: CASSSRTAYNSPLHF. The CDR3 DNA is TGTGCCAGCAGCTCTAGGACAGCCTATAATTCACCCCTCCACTTT.

V is TRBV7-3 and J is TRBJ2-3; TRBD1 aligns across 8 bases. This CDR3 is 14 amino acids long. Germline lookup yields CDR1 SGHTA and CDR2 FQGTGA. V lost 3 bases, J lost 5 bases, and 4 bases stayed unmatched. The CDR3 sequence: CASSLTGAEDTQYF. CDR3 nucleotides: TGTGCCAGCAGCTTGACAGGGGCCGAAGATACGCAGTATTTT.

The genes are TRBV6-5 and TRBJ1-2; TRBD1 might be the D (5 bases). Germline V CDR1 and CDR2: MNHEY, SVGAGI. This CDR3 is built from 13 residues. Trimming left V 5 bases short and J 2 bases short, with 9 bases between. In nucleotides, the CDR3 is TGTGCCAGCAGTAGGACAAGGAACTATGGCTACACCTTC. Translated, it gives CASSRTRNYGYTF.

The chain employs TRBV6-1 and TRBJ2-5; 10 nucleotides line up with TRBD1. J gave up 5 bases and V 2 bases, and 8 bases lay outside the gene matches. Germline values: CDR1 MNHNS, CDR2 SASEGT. This CDR3 is built from 16 residues. The CDR3 coding sequence is TGTGCCAGCAGTGAACCACAGACAGGGGGCGATGAGACCCAGTACTTC. Residues: CASSEPQTGGDETQYF.

This chain connects TRBV4-1 to TRBJ2-7, with unresolved D. The CDR3 is 12 amino acids. CDR1 is MGHRA and CDR2 is YSYEKL in the germline V gene. V lost 0 bases and J 7 bases, leaving 7 bases between the germline ends. This CDR3 is CASSQDLGEQYF. CDR3 coding DNA: TGCGCCAGCAGCCAAGATCTCGGGGAGCAGTACTTC.

The genes are TRBV4-1 and TRBJ2-7; 8 positions match TRBD2. V lost 4 bases and J lost 3; bases outside the gene matches: 11. The germline gives CDR1 MGHRA, CDR2 YSYEKL. CDR3 length: 16 amino acids. Written as DNA, the CDR3 is TGCGCCAGCAGCCCGATACTCAGCGGGGGATACTACGAGCAGTACTTC. Its translation: CASSPILSGGYYEQYF.